This TCR beta chain was captured by sequencing in a study of blood T cell repertoires in COVID-19. Source study methods: Cell counts per sample came from amplifying reference gene primers. TCRdb keeps only in-frame clones here, not all; method: immunoSEQ multiplex PCR. V and J calls and clone size are those listed in that table; D and trimming were worked out from the DNA. The top ten clones hold around 3% of a sample with under 250,000 clones, roughly four fifths of them seen once. The sequenced sample was peripheral blood. The sequence was obtained from a woman in her 30s who had recovered from COVID-19.

The CDR3 nucleotides are TGTGCCTGGAGTCTTTCCGTGGCTGGCTACACCTTC. As protein: CAWSLSVAGYTF. This rearrangement joins TRBV30 to TRBJ1-2; D call uncertain. Germline CDR1 reads GTSNPN; CDR2 reads SVGIG (reference sequence). Trimming left V 2 bases short and J 7 bases short, with 11 bases between. The CDR3 is made up of 12 amino acids.